Below, 19 T cell receptor beta chains from the same sample are listed, as sequenced in a study of cytomegalovirus exposure and HLA in healthy donors. Primers included in the PCR were 60 Vbeta and 13 Jbeta primers. Libraries were prepared by immunoSEQ multiplex PCR; TCRdb keeps only in-frame clonotypes and omits some of them. The sample includes 110,000 to 150,000 clones, approximately 80% of them seen just once. Sequenced sample: PBMCs. All receptors derive from a woman between 40 and 55 years old in good health and CMV-seropositive.

In DNA form, the CDR3 reads TGTGCCAGCAGTTCCACCGGGACAGGCCTCTACTTC. Amino acid sequence: CASSSTGTGLYF. This chain links TRBV27 with TRBJ2-4; the match to TRBD1 covers 8 bases. CDR1 and CDR2 from the germline V gene are MNHEY and SMNVEV (reference sequence). V shed 4 bases, J shed 16 bases, and the junction held 9 bases outside the gene matches. The CDR3 covers 12 residues.

The V and J genes are TRBV28 and TRBJ1-5; 8 nucleotides line up with TRBD1. The ends lost 7 bases at V and 3 bases at J; junction bases unmatched: 8. Looked up from germline, CDR1 is MDHEN and CDR2 is SYDVKM. The CDR3 consists of 15 residues. The CDR3 DNA reads TGTGCCAGCAACCAGGGACAGGCCACCAATCAGCCCCAGCATTTT. Translation gives CASNQGQATNQPQHF.

The chain carries TRBV7-9 and TRBJ2-1, with D tentatively TRBD2 (5 bases). CDR3 length: 14 residues. Trimming cost V 3 bases and J 5 bases, with 11 bases left between them. CDR1 is SEHNR and CDR2 is FQNEAQ in the germline V gene (reference sequence). The CDR3 DNA follows: TGTGCCAGCAGCTTGAATCGGGGAGACAATGAGCAGTTCTTC. Protein sequence: CASSLNRGDNEQFF.

The chain combines TRBV6-5 with TRBJ1-1; 11 nucleotides match TRBD1. With V trimmed by 6 bases and J by 3 bases, 3 bases remained unmatched. The CDR3 totals 14 residues. The V gene's germline CDR1 is MNHEY and CDR2 SVGAGI. DNA for the CDR3: TGTGCCAGCAGACCGGGACAGGGGGACACTGAAGCTTTCTTT. Translation gives CASRPGQGDTEAFF.

The genes are TRBV9 and TRBJ1-4, with a weak D call TRBD1 (5 bases). The CDR3 has 14 amino acids. Trimming removed 5 bases at V and 6 bases at J, with 14 bases between. CDR1 SGDLS and CDR2 YYNGEE come from the germline V gene. Written as DNA, the CDR3 is TGTGCCAGCAGTCCTACAGGCCGGGATGAAAAACTGTTTTTT. Translated, it gives CASSPTGRDEKLFF.

The V and J genes are TRBV7-8 and TRBJ2-7; TRBD1 aligns across 8 bases. Germline V gene data show CDR1 as SGHVS and CDR2 as FQNEAQ. The CDR3 runs 14 residues. V was pared by 8 bases and J by 3 bases, with 9 bases of the junction left unmatched. For the CDR3, the DNA is TGTGCCAGCGCTAGGGGACAGGCGGGCTACGAGCAGTACTTC. Encoded protein: CASARGQAGYEQYF. Variable domain in full (rest from reference TRBV7-8 and TRBJ2-7): GAGVSQSPRYKVAKRGQDVALRCDPISGHVSLFWYQQALGQGPEFLTYFQNEAQLDKSGLPSDRFFAERPEGSVSTLKIQRTQQEDSAVYLCASARGQAGYEQYFGPGTRLTVT.

This clone was recorded a few times. The gene calls are TRBV5-1 and TRBJ2-2; the match to TRBD1 covers 7 bases. This CDR3 contains 17 residues. The ends lost 4 bases at V and 3 bases at J; junction bases unmatched: 12. Germline V lookup: CDR1 SGHRS, CDR2 YFSETQ. The CDR3 loop reads CASSVRPGQEYTGELFF. In nucleotides, the CDR3 is TGCGCCAGCAGCGTAAGGCCAGGACAGGAGTACACCGGGGAGCTGTTTTTT.

This clone showed up just once. The chain's CDR3 is CASSSFGGTGGDSTDTQYF. CDR3 coding DNA: TGTGCCAGCAGTTCATTTGGGGGGACAGGTGGGGACTCGACAGATACGCAGTATTTT. The J gene is TRBJ2-3, the V gene TRBV28; 8 bases are shared with TRBD1. V trimming: 4 bases; J trimming: 3 bases; junction bases outside the gene matches: 18. This CDR3 contains 19 residues. Germline assignment: CDR1 MDHEN and CDR2 SYDVKM.

The CDR3 sequence is CASSLGGGGGVGEQYF. CDR3 bases: TGTGCCAGCAGCTTGGGGGGGGGTGGAGGGGTGGGCGAGCAGTACTTC. V gene TRBV5-6 combines with J gene TRBJ2-7; TRBD2 matches at 7 bases. CDR3 length: 16 residues. Trimming cost V 0 bases and J 6 bases; bases outside gene matches: 12. The germline CDR1 and CDR2 sequences are SGHDT and YYEEEE.

J is TRBJ2-1 and V is TRBV7-3, with 9 bases identical to TRBD2. Looked up from germline, CDR1 is SGHTA and CDR2 is FQGTGA. This CDR3 is 16 amino acids long. The ends lost 1 base at V and 6 bases at J; junction bases unmatched: 7. The CDR3, as DNA: TGTGCCAGCAGCTTAAAGGGCGGGGGGGCACGCAATGAGCAGTTCTTC. Its translation is CASSLKGGGARNEQFF. Using reference TRBV7-3 and TRBJ2-1 for the parts outside the CDR3, the full variable domain is GAGVSQTPSNKVTEKGKYVELRCDPISGHTALYWYRQSLGQGPEFLIYFQGTGAADDSGLPNDRFFAVRPEGSVSTLKIQRTERGDSAVYLCASSLKGGGARNEQFFGPGTRLTVL.

The chain uses TRBV9 and TRBJ1-2; D is perhaps TRBD1 (6 bases). This CDR3 has 15 residues. CDR1 and CDR2 (germline): SGDLS, YYNGEE. V lost 0 bases and J 3 bases, leaving 12 bases between the germline ends. The CDR3 coding sequence is TGTGCCAGCAGCGTAGAGGCAGGGGCTGACTATGGCTACACCTTC. Its translation is CASSVEAGADYGYTF. Full variable domain (outside the CDR3, taken from reference TRBV9 and TRBJ1-2): DSGVTQTPKHLITATGQRVTLRCSPRSGDLSVYWYQQSLDQGLQFLIQYYNGEERAKGNILERFSAQQFPDLHSELNLSSLELGDSALYFCASSVEAGADYGYTFGSGTRLTVV.

This clone was recorded only once. V and J are TRBV7-3 and TRBJ2-1, with a weak D call TRBD1 (5 bases). Looked up from germline, CDR1 is SGHTA and CDR2 is FQGTGA. The CDR3 covers 22 residues. V lost 5 bases to trimming and J lost 0 bases, with 32 bases between them. Written as DNA, the CDR3 is TGTGCCAGCAGCCGAAGCTATAGGGGTGAGAGAGATCCCTACGGCTCCTACAATGAGCAGTTCTTC. It is translated as CASSRSYRGERDPYGSYNEQFF. The complete variable domain, with remaining parts taken from reference TRBV7-3 and TRBJ2-1, reads GAGVSQTPSNKVTEKGKYVELRCDPISGHTALYWYRQSLGQGPEFLIYFQGTGAADDSGLPNDRFFAVRPEGSVSTLKIQRTERGDSAVYLCASSRSYRGERDPYGSYNEQFFGPGTRLTVL.

The chain couples TRBV11-2 to TRBJ2-2; tentative D call: TRBD1 (6 bases). The V end was cut by 3 bases, the J end by 4 bases, with 12 bases between. In germline, CDR1 is SGHAT, CDR2 FQNNGV. This CDR3 comprises 15 residues. The CDR3 bases are TGTGCCAGCAGCTTCGGCAGGGGTAGCACCGGGGAGCTGTTTTTT. Its protein is CASSFGRGSTGELFF.

The J gene is TRBJ2-7, the V gene TRBV28; 8 positions match TRBD2. The CDR3 covers 14 residues. J was trimmed by 2 bases and V by 5 bases; bases with no gene match: 5. Germline V lookup: CDR1 MDHEN, CDR2 SYDVKM. CDR3 protein: CASSPPGGPYEQYF. In DNA, the CDR3 is TGTGCCAGCAGTCCTCCGGGAGGGCCCTACGAGCAGTACTTC.

V usage is TRBV7-8 and J usage is TRBJ2-2, with D uncertain. V was pared by 5 bases and J by 0 bases, with 13 bases between. The CDR3 runs 16 residues. Germline CDR1 SGHVS, CDR2 FQNEAQ. The DNA for the CDR3 is TGTGCCAGCAGCCCCCGACACATTTCGAACACCGGGGAGCTGTTTTTT. Its protein product is CASSPRHISNTGELFF. Full variable domain (outside the CDR3, taken from reference TRBV7-8 and TRBJ2-2): GAGVSQSPRYKVAKRGQDVALRCDPISGHVSLFWYQQALGQGPEFLTYFQNEAQLDKSGLPSDRFFAERPEGSVSTLKIQRTQQEDSAVYLCASSPRHISNTGELFFGEGSRLTVL.

J is TRBJ2-3 and V is TRBV7-3; D may be TRBD2 (6 bases). Germline CDR1 is SGHTA and CDR2 is FQGTGA. V gave up 5 bases and J gave up 0 bases, with 15 bases separating them. The CDR3 consists of 16 residues. The CDR3 protein is CASSLAPGTSTDTQYF. The CDR3 DNA sequence: TGTGCCAGCAGCCTCGCTCCCGGGACTAGCACAGATACGCAGTATTTT.

V is TRBV19 and J is TRBJ2-7, with 8 bases that match TRBD2. V was clipped by 4 bases and J by 6 bases; unmatched bases: 11. Per germline, CDR1 LNHDA and CDR2 SQIVND (reference sequence). The CDR3 consists of 15 residues. The CDR3 reads CASSTTGLAGGEQYF. CDR3 DNA: TGTGCCAGTAGTACGACCGGCCTCGCGGGGGGCGAGCAGTACTTC.

The J gene is TRBJ2-3, the V gene TRBV5-1; 11 positions agree with TRBD2. With V trimmed by 2 bases and J by 3 bases, 11 bases remained unmatched. CDR3 length: 18 amino acids. The germline gives CDR1 SGHRS, CDR2 YFSETQ. The CDR3 DNA follows: TGCGCCAGCAGCTTTTTCGTTAGCGGGAGGGCCATGACAGATACGCAGTATTTT. The encoded protein is CASSFFVSGRAMTDTQYF.

This chain links TRBV6-5 with TRBJ2-7; possible D gene TRBD2, 7 bases. This CDR3 has 14 amino acids. The germline gives CDR1 MNHEY, CDR2 SVGAGI. The V gene lost 2 bases and the J gene lost 2 bases, with 10 bases spanning the gap. CDR3 sequence reads: CASSYIGGPYEQYF. The CDR3 bases are TGTGCCAGCAGTTACATCGGGGGGCCCTACGAGCAGTACTTC.